The next 27 T cell receptor beta chains were all read from a single sample in a study of shared clonotypes between healthy human individuals. Repertoires were generated with immunoSEQ multiplex PCR, while TCRdb's copy carries only in-frame clones and drops some. In the table there are approximately 120,000 clones, 68% of which are singletons. Sequencing input: memory CD8+ T cells sorted from blood. The sample's subset: CD45RO+ cells pooled with CCR7-negative TemRA cells. Receptors were obtained from a woman aged 30 to 39 in good health.

The chain uses TRBV7-2 and TRBJ2-7, with unresolved D. In germline, CDR1 is SGHTA, CDR2 FQGNSA. With 1 base removed from V and 2 bases from J, the gap between germline ends came to 15 bases. CDR3 length equals 16 residues. In DNA, the CDR3 is TGTGCCAGCAGCTTAGTAGGGAACCCCTCTACCTACGAGCAGTACTTC. Encoded protein: CASSLVGNPSTYEQYF.

This chain links TRBV18 with TRBJ1-4; D gene uncertain. Germline V CDR1 and CDR2: KGHSH, LQKENI. V was shortened by 4 bases and J by 6 bases, with 9 bases between the two germline ends. The length of the CDR3 is 13 residues. The CDR3 is CASSQGRDEKLFF. CDR3 nucleotide sequence: TGTGCCAGCTCACAGGGAAGAGATGAAAAACTGTTTTTT.

The chain combines TRBV27 with TRBJ1-5, with a possible D match to TRBD1 (6 bases). The CDR3 is made up of 14 amino acids. V dropped 6 bases and J dropped 9 bases, with 18 bases sitting between them. CDR1 MNHEY and CDR2 SMNVEV come from the germline V gene (reference sequence). CDR3 sequence reads: CASREGGHGSPQHF. As DNA, the CDR3 is TGTGCCAGCAGAGAAGGGGGGCACGGTTCGCCCCAGCATTTT.

This chain's CDR3 is CASSLLAGGNNEQFF. The CDR3 DNA sequence: TGTGCCAGCAGTCTCCTAGCGGGAGGAAACAATGAGCAGTTCTTC. The chain couples TRBV28 to TRBJ2-1; 11 bases are shared with TRBD2. CDR3 length: 15 amino acids. Germline V lookup: CDR1 MDHEN, CDR2 SYDVKM. The V gene end was trimmed by 5 bases and the J gene end by 5 bases; junction bases not matched to a gene: 5.

J is TRBJ2-7 and V is TRBV10-1; D not resolved. This CDR3 is built from 16 residues. Germline loops: CDR1 WNHNN, CDR2 SYGVQD (reference sequence). V gave up 0 bases and J gave up 4 bases, with 16 bases separating them. Written as DNA, the CDR3 is TGCGCCAGCAGTGAGTCGAAGACTCCCGGTGGGTACGAGCAGTACTTC. This codes for CASSESKTPGGYEQYF.

V usage is TRBV5-1 and J usage is TRBJ1-2; 7 nucleotides match TRBD1. The CDR3 sequence is 16 residues long. V lost 3 bases to trimming and J lost 4 bases; unmatched junction nucleotides: 12. Germline CDR1 and CDR2: SGHRS and YFSETQ. The chain's CDR3 is CASSSPDRDFPYGYTF. CDR3 coding DNA: TGCGCCAGCAGCTCGCCCGACAGGGACTTTCCCTATGGCTACACCTTC. The whole variable domain, filled in from reference TRBV5-1 and TRBJ1-2, reads KAGVTQTPRYLIKTRGQQVTLSCSPISGHRSVSWYQQTPGQGLQFLFEYFSETQRNKGNFPGRFSGRQFSNSRSEMNVSTLELGDSALYLCASSSPDRDFPYGYTFGSGTRLTVV.

The chain joins TRBV18 to TRBJ2-1, with 8 bases aligning to TRBD1. Trimming took 3 bases from V and 8 from J; bases not matched to a gene: 6. This CDR3 comprises 14 residues. Germline V gene data show CDR1 as KGHSH and CDR2 as LQKENI. CDR3 in DNA: TGTGCCAGCTCACCCCCCGGACAGGGCGATGAGCAGTTCTTC. Translated, it gives CASSPPGQGDEQFF.

The chain is built from TRBV18 and TRBJ2-2, with a weak D call TRBD1 (5 bases). CDR1 is KGHSH, CDR2 LQKENI, per germline. The CDR3 sequence is 15 residues long. V gave up 2 bases and J gave up 4 bases, with 11 bases separating them. CDR3 sequence reads: CASSPEQDGTGELFF. CDR3 DNA: TGTGCCAGCTCACCAGAACAGGACGGCACCGGGGAGCTGTTTTTT.

The rearrangement links TRBV27 to TRBJ1-1; D might be TRBD1 (6 bases). CDR3 length equals 14 residues. The V gene's germline CDR1 is MNHEY and CDR2 SMNVEV (reference sequence). Trimming removed 3 bases from V and 4 bases from J, with 12 bases in between. This chain's CDR3 is CASSFKGGRTEAFF. The CDR3 nucleotides read TGTGCCAGCAGTTTTAAGGGGGGACGCACTGAAGCTTTCTTT.

This clone was found many times. This chain joins TRBV6-6 and TRBJ2-3; 7 nucleotides match TRBD1. Per germline, CDR1 MNHNY and CDR2 SVGAGI (reference sequence). CDR3 size: 14 residues. V was clipped by 2 bases and J by 5 bases; unmatched bases: 4. The CDR3 spells CASSYLDREDTQYF. CDR3 coding DNA: TGTGCCAGCAGTTACCTTGACAGGGAAGATACGCAGTATTTT.

This clone was seen at least ten times. This chain joins TRBV6-5 and TRBJ2-3, with 13 bases matching TRBD2. The V gene's germline CDR1 is MNHEY and CDR2 SVGAGI. The V and J ends lost 4 bases and 6 bases, in that order; junction bases with no gene match: 4. The CDR3 has 15 residues. CDR3 nucleotides: TGTGCCAGCAGTTTCCCGACTAGCGGGAGGGATACGCAGTATTTT. Translated: CASSFPTSGRDTQYF.

This clone showed up many times. The V call is TRBV7-9, the J call TRBJ1-1; no clear D. Germline V gene data show CDR1 as SEHNR and CDR2 as FQNEAQ (reference sequence). CDR3 length: 12 residues. V was cut by 3 bases and J by 6 bases, with 8 bases left in between. Here the CDR3 DNA reads TGTGCCAGCAGCTTTGGGGTGTCTGAAGCTTTCTTT. It specifies CASSFGVSEAFF.

The chain employs TRBV10-3 and TRBJ2-3; 7 positions match TRBD2. With V trimmed by 5 bases and J by 0 bases, 5 bases remained unmatched. The CDR3 is 15 residues long. CDR1 ENHRY and CDR2 SYGVKD come from the germline V gene. CDR3 region: CAISPTGGSTDTQYF. Written as DNA, the CDR3 is TGTGCCATCAGTCCGACGGGAGGTAGCACAGATACGCAGTATTTT.

J is TRBJ2-2 and V is TRBV2; 7 bases line up with TRBD2. The trim removed 2 bases at V and 7 bases at J, leaving 7 bases unmatched. The germline gives CDR1 SNHLY, CDR2 FYNNEI. This CDR3 has 15 residues. The CDR3 DNA reads as TGTGCCAGCAGTGAAACGGCGGGAGAGGTCGGGGAGCTGTTTTTT. Residues: CASSETAGEVGELFF.

The V call is TRBV7-2, the J call TRBJ1-1; perhaps TRBD1 as D (5 bases). V was clipped by 1 base and J by 2 bases, with 8 bases between them. CDR3 length equals 14 residues. Per the germline V gene, CDR1 is SGHTA and CDR2 is FQGNSA. CDR3 in amino acids: CASSLEGTNTEAFF. CDR3 nucleotide sequence: TGTGCCAGCAGCTTAGAGGGGACCAACACTGAAGCTTTCTTT.

This chain uses TRBV11-2 with TRBJ1-2, with TRBD1 identical over 10 bases. CDR1 and CDR2 (germline): SGHAT, FQNNGV. CDR3 length: 17 residues. With V trimmed by 1 base and J by 3 bases, 8 bases remained unmatched. The CDR3 region is CASSLGGDRGPYYGYTF. DNA for the CDR3: TGTGCCAGCAGCTTAGGGGGGGACAGGGGTCCTTACTATGGCTACACCTTC.

The chain uses TRBV11-2 and TRBJ2-5, with TRBD2 matching over 11 bases. After removal of 4 bases from V and 2 bases from J, the junction contained 6 bases not matched to a gene. The CDR3 totals 16 residues. Germline CDR1 is SGHAT and CDR2 is FQNNGV. The CDR3 DNA reads TGTGCCAGCAGCTCCAGGACTAGCGGGCTTCAAGAGACCCAGTACTTC. It is translated as CASSSRTSGLQETQYF.

V and J are TRBV25-1 and TRBJ1-1; D unresolved. CDR1 and CDR2 (germline): MGHDK, SYGVNS. The CDR3 is 14 residues long. Trimming took 3 bases from V and 1 from J, leaving 9 bases between them. As DNA, the CDR3 is TGTGCCAGCAGTGATATTGGGAGGAACACTGAAGCTTTCTTT. Protein product: CASSDIGRNTEAFF.

The rearrangement links TRBV5-1 to TRBJ2-3; 12 bases are shared with TRBD2. The CDR3 length is 17 residues. V lost 1 base, J lost 4 bases, and 7 bases stayed unmatched. Per the germline V gene, CDR1 is SGHRS and CDR2 is YFSETQ. The CDR3 DNA follows: TGCGCCAGCAGCTTGCCCATGACTAGCGGGAGTGCAGATACGCAGTATTTT. Translated, it gives CASSLPMTSGSADTQYF.

J is TRBJ2-2 and V is TRBV18, with D possibly matching TRBD1 (6 bases). Germline assignment: CDR1 KGHSH and CDR2 LQKENI. The V gene lost 2 bases and the J gene lost 0 bases, with 10 bases spanning the gap. The CDR3 consists of 16 residues. The CDR3 DNA is TGTGCCAGCTCACCAGTCAGGGGCGCGAACACCGGGGAGCTGTTTTTT. Protein: CASSPVRGANTGELFF.

V usage is TRBV7-2 and J usage is TRBJ1-5; 9 bases match TRBD1. CDR1 and CDR2 (germline): SGHTA, FQGNSA. This CDR3 spans 15 amino acids. J was trimmed by 2 bases and V by 5 bases; bases with no gene match: 4. Here the CDR3 reads CASSLTGGGNQPQHF. The CDR3 DNA reads TGTGCCAGCAGCCTTACAGGGGGCGGCAATCAGCCCCAGCATTTT.

The V and J genes are TRBV28 and TRBJ2-1; D ambiguous. Trimming removed 9 bases from V and 8 bases from J, with 20 bases in between. From germline, CDR1 is MDHEN and CDR2 SYDVKM. This CDR3 comprises 14 residues. DNA for the CDR3: TGTGCCAGGTCGGGCGCCAGAGCGTCACATGAGCAGTTCTTC. Protein sequence: CARSGARASHEQFF.

This rearrangement joins TRBV6-1 to TRBJ2-1; TRBD1 agrees at 7 bases. The J segment lost 9 bases and the V segment lost 0 bases, leaving 5 bases of the junction unmatched. This CDR3 contains 14 residues. The germline CDR1 and CDR2 sequences are MNHNS and SASEGT. The CDR3 coding sequence is TGTGCCAGCAGTGAAGCGACAGGGAGTAGTGAGCAGTTCTTC. This sequence encodes CASSEATGSSEQFF.

The chain carries TRBV11-2 and TRBJ2-7; D gene ambiguous. CDR3 length: 11 residues. The V gene lost 5 bases and the J gene lost 3 bases, with 5 bases spanning the gap. In germline, CDR1 is SGHAT, CDR2 FQNNGV. In DNA, the CDR3 is TGTGCCAGCAGCCTTTACTACGAGCAGTACTTC. This encodes CASSLYYEQYF.

Comments on this clone: The same CDR3 is also encoded by other DNA sequences in this sample. The chain has TRBV7-9 and TRBJ1-1, with D uncertain. V dropped 1 base and J dropped 0 bases, with 6 bases sitting between them. The germline V gene has CDR1 SEHNR and CDR2 FQNEAQ (reference sequence). CDR3 length: 14 amino acids. The CDR3 is CASSLGALNTEAFF. CDR3 bases: TGTGCCAGCAGCTTAGGGGCCTTGAACACTGAAGCTTTCTTT.

V and J are TRBV5-1 and TRBJ2-2; D is perhaps TRBD1 (5 bases). The CDR3 runs to 14 residues. Per the germline V gene, CDR1 is SGHRS and CDR2 is YFSETQ. Trimming removed 3 bases at V and 2 bases at J, with 8 bases between. CDR3: CASSSQGNTGELFF. The CDR3 nucleotides read TGCGCCAGCAGCTCGCAGGGTAACACCGGGGAGCTGTTTTTT. The variable domain in full, with the rest retrieved from reference TRBV5-1 and TRBJ2-2, is KAGVTQTPRYLIKTRGQQVTLSCSPISGHRSVSWYQQTPGQGLQFLFEYFSETQRNKGNFPGRFSGRQFSNSRSEMNVSTLELGDSALYLCASSSQGNTGELFFGEGSRLTVL.

This clone was observed a few times. V usage is TRBV15 and J usage is TRBJ1-4; D is uncertain. The V gene lost 1 base and the J gene lost 6 bases, with 6 bases spanning the gap. Germline-derived CDR1 and CDR2 are LNHNV and YYDKDF (reference sequence). CDR3 length: 13 residues. The CDR3 DNA sequence: TGTGCCACCAGCAGAGCACTGGATGAAAAACTGTTTTTT. It is translated as CATSRALDEKLFF.